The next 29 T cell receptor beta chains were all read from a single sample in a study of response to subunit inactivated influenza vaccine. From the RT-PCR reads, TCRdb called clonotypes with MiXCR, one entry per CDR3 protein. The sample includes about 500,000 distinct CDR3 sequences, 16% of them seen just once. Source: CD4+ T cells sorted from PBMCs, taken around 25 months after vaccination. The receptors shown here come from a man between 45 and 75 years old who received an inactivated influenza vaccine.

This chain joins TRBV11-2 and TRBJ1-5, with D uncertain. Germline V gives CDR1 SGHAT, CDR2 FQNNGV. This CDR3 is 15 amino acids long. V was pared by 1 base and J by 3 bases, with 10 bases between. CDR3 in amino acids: CASSLGDRHNQPQHF. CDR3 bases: TGTGCCAGCAGCTTAGGCGATAGACACAATCAGCCCCAGCATTTT.

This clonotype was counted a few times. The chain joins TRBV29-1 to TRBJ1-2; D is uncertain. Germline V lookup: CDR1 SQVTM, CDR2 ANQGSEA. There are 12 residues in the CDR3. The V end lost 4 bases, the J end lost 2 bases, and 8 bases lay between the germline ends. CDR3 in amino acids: CSVGSPNYGYTF. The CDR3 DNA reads TGCAGCGTTGGCAGCCCAAACTATGGCTACACCTTC.

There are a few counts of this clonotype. CDR3 sequence reads: CASSYPSGRPYNEQFF. DNA of the CDR3: TGTGCCAGCAGTTATCCTAGCGGGAGACCCTACAATGAGCAGTTCTTC. The chain couples TRBV6-2 or TRBV6-3 to TRBJ2-1, with 10 positions matching TRBD2. Germline V gives CDR1 MNHEY, CDR2 SVGEGT. Trimming at V came to 3 bases and at J to 2 bases, leaving 4 bases not matched to a gene. This CDR3 spans 16 amino acids.

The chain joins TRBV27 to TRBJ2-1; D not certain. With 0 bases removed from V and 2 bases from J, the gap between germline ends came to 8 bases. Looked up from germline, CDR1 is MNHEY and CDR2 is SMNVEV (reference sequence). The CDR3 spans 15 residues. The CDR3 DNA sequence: TGTGCCAGCAGTTTATCTACGGTGCCCTACAATGAGCAGTTCTTC. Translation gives CASSLSTVPYNEQFF.

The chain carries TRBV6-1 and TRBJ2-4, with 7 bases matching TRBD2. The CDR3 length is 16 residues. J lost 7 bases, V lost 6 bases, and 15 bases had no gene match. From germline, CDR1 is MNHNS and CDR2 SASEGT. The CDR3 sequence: CASRPTSLKKRNIQYF. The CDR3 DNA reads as TGTGCCAGCAGACCGACTAGCCTTAAGAAAAGGAACATTCAGTACTTC.

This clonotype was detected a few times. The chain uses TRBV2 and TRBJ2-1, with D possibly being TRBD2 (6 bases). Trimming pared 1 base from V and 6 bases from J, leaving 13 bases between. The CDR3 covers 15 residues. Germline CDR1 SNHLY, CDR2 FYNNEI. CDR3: CASSEGGAYLNEQFF. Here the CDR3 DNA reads TGTGCCAGCAGTGAAGGCGGGGCCTACCTCAATGAGCAGTTCTTC.

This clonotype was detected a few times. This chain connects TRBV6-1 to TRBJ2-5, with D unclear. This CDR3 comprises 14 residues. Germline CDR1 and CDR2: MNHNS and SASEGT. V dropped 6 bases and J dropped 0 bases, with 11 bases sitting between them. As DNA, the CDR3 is TGTGCCAGCAGCCCAAGTCGGTACCAAGAGACCCAGTACTTC. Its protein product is CASSPSRYQETQYF.

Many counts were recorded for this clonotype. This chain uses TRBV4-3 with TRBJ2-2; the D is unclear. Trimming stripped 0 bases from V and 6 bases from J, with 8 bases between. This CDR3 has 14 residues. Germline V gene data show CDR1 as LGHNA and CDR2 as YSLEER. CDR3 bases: TGCGCCAGCAGCCAAGAACGGGTGGCCGGGGAGCTGTTTTTT. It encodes CASSQERVAGELFF.

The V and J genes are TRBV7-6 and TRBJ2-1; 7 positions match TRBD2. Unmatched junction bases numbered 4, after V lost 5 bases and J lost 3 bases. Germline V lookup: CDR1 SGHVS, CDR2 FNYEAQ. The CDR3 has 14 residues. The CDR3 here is CASSGRGVYNEQFF. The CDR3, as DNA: TGTGCCAGCAGCGGCCGGGGGGTCTACAATGAGCAGTTCTTC.

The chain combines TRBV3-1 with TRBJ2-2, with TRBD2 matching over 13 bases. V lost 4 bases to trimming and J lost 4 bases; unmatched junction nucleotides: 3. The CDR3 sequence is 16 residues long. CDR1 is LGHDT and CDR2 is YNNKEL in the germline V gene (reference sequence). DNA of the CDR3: TGTGCCAGCAGCCCCACTAGCGGGGGGGCCACCGGGGAGCTGTTTTTT. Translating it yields CASSPTSGGATGELFF.

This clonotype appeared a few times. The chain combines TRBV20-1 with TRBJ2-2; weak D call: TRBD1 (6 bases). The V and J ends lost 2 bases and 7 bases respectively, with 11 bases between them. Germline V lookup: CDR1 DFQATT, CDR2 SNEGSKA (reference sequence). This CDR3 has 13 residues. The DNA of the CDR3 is TGCAGTGCTAGAAGACAGGAACTCGGGGAGCTGTTTTTT. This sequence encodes CSARRQELGELFF.

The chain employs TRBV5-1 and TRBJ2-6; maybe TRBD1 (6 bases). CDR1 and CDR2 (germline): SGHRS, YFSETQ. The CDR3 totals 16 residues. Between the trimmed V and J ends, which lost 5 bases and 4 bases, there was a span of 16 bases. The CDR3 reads CASSYSTGSGANVLTF. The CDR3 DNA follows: TGCGCCAGCAGTTATTCTACAGGGTCGGGGGCCAACGTCCTGACTTTC.

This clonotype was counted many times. CDR3 nucleotides: TGCAGTGCTCTGGGAAGAGAGACCCAGTACTTC. The encoded protein is CSALGRETQYF. The chain combines TRBV20-1 with TRBJ2-5; D is uncertain. Trimming removed 5 bases from V and 4 bases from J, with 8 bases in between. This CDR3 has 11 amino acids. The germline V gene encodes CDR1 DFQATT and CDR2 SNEGSKA (reference sequence).

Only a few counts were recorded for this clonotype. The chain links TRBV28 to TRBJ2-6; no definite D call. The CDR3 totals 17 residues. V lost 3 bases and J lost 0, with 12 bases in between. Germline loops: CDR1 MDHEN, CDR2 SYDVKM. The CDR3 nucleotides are TGTGCCAGCAGTTTGGGTGGATTCCCCTCTGGGGCCAACGTCCTGACTTTC. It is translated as CASSLGGFPSGANVLTF.

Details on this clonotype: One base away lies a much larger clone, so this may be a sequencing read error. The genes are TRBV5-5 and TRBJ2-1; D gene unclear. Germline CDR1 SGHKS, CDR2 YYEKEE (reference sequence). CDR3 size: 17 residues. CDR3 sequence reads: CGSSLATVRSSYNEQFF. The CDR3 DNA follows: TGTGGCAGCAGCTTGGCTACAGTGAGGAGCTCCTACAATGAGCAGTTCTTC. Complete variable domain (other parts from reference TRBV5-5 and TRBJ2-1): DAGVTQSPTHLIKTRGQQVTLRCSPISGHKSVSWYQQVLGQGPQFIFQYYEKEERGRGNFPDRFSARQFPNYSSELNVNALLLGDSALYLCGSSLATVRSSYNEQFFGPGTRLTVL.

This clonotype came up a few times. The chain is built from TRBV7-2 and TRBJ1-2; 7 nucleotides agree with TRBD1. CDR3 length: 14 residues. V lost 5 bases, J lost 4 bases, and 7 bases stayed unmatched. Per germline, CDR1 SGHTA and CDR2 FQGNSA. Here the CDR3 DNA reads TGTGCCAGCAGCGGCATCCGACAGGGCTATGGCTACACCTTC. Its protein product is CASSGIRQGYGYTF. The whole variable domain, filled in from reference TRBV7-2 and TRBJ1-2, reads GAGVSQSPSNKVTEKGKDVELRCDPISGHTALYWYRQSLGQGLEFLIYFQGNSAPDKSGLPSDRFSAERTGGSVSTLTIQRTQQEDSAVYLCASSGIRQGYGYTFGSGTRLTVV.

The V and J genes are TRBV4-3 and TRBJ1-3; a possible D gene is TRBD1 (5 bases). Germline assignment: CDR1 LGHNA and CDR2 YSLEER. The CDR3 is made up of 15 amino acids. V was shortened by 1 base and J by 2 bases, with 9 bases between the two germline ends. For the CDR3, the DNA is TGCGCCAGCAGCCAAGCATCGGGGGCTGGAAACACCATATATTTT. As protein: CASSQASGAGNTIYF.

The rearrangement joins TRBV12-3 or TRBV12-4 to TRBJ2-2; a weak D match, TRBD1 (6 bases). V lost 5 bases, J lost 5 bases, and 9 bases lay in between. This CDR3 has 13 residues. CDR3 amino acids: CASSKQGTGELFF. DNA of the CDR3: TGTGCCAGCAGTAAACAGGGTACCGGGGAGCTGTTTTTT.

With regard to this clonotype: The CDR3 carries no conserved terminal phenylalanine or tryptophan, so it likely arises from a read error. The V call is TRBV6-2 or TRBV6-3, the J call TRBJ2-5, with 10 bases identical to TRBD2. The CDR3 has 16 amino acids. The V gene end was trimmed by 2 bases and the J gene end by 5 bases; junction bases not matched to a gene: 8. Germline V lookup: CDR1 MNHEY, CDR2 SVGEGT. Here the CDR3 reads CASSYPLAGEGETQYS. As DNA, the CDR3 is TGTGCCAGCAGTTACCCTCTAGCGGGAGAGGGTGAGACCCAGTACTCC.

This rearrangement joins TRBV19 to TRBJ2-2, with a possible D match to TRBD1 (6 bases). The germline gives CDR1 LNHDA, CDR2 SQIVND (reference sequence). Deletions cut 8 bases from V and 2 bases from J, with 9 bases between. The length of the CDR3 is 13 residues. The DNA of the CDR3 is TGTGCCAGTTACAGGGCCAACACCGGGGAGCTGTTTTTT. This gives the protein CASYRANTGELFF.

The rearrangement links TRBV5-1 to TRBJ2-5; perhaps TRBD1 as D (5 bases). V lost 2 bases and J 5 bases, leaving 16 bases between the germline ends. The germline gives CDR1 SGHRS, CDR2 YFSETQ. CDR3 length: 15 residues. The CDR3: CASSLQSRVGETQYF. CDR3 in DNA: TGCGCCAGCAGCTTACAGAGCAGGGTTGGTGAGACCCAGTACTTC.

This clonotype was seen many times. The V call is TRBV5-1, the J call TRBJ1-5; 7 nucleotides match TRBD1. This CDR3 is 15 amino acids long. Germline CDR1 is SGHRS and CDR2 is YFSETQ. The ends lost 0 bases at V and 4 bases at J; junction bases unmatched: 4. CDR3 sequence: CASSLGTGVNQPQHF. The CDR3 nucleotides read TGCGCCAGCAGCTTGGGGACAGGCGTTAATCAGCCCCAGCATTTT.

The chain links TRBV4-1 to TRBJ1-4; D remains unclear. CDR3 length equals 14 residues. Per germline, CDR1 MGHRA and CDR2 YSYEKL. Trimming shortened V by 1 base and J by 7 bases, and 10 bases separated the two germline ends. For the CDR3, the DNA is TGCGCCAGCAGCCAAGTTTGGGCTGGTGAAAAACTGTTTTTT. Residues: CASSQVWAGEKLFF.

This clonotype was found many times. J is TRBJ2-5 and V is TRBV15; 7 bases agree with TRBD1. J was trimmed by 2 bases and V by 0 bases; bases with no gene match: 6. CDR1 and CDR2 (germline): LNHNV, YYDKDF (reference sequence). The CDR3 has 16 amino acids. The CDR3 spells CATSRDRGTAQETQYF. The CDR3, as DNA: TGTGCCACCAGCAGAGATCGTGGGACAGCTCAAGAGACCCAGTACTTC.

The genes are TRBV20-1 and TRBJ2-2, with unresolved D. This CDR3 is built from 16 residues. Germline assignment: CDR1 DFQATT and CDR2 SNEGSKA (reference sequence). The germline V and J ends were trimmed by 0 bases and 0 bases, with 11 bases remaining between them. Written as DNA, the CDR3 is TGCAGTGCTAGAGACCCCCGCCAGGCGAACACCGGGGAGCTGTTTTTT. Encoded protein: CSARDPRQANTGELFF.

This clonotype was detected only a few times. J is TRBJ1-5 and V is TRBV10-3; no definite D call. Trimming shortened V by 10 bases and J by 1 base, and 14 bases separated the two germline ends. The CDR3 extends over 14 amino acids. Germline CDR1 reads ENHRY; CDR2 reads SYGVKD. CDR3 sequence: CATGPSGSNQPQHF. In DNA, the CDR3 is TGTGCCACCGGACCTTCGGGGAGCAATCAGCCCCAGCATTTT.

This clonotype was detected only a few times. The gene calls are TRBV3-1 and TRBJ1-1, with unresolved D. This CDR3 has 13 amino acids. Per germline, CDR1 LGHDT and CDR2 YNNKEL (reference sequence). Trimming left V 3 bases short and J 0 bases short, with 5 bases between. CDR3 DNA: TGTGCCAGCAGCCAGATGATGAACACTGAAGCTTTCTTT. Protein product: CASSQMMNTEAFF.

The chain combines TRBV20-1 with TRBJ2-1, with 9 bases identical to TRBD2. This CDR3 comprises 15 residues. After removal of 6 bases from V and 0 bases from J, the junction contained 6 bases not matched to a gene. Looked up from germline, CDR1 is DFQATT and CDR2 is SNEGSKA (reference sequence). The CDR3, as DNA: TGCAGTGCCAAGCGGGGGGAGAGCTCCTACAATGAGCAGTTCTTC. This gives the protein CSAKRGESSYNEQFF.

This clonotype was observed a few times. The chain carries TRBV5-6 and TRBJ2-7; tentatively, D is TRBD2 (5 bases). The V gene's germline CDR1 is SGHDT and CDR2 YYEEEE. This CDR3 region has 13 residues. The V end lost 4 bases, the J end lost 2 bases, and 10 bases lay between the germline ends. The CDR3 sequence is CASSHGVPYEQYF. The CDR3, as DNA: TGTGCCAGCAGCCACGGGGTCCCCTACGAGCAGTACTTC.